A single sample gave rise to the 17 T cell receptor beta chains below, sequenced in a study of blood T cell repertoires in COVID-19. Method: immunoSEQ multiplex PCR; TCRdb's copy keeps in-frame clones and lacks some. Among roughly 280,000 clones, 88% were seen once, and the ten largest hold less than 3%. The sequenced sample consisted of PBMCs or T cells enriched from blood (not recorded which). The receptors were sampled from a woman between 50 and 59 years old who had recovered from COVID-19.

The chain combines TRBV27 with TRBJ2-5, with 12 positions matching TRBD2. Per the germline V gene, CDR1 is MNHEY and CDR2 is SMNVEV (reference sequence). J lost 5 bases, V lost 6 bases, and 16 bases had no gene match. There are 18 residues in the CDR3. The CDR3 here is CASSIGRLAGGPTETQYF. The CDR3 nucleotides are TGTGCCAGCAGCATCGGTAGGCTAGCGGGAGGGCCTACGGAGACCCAGTACTTC.

V gene TRBV27 combines with J gene TRBJ2-7, with TRBD1 matching 7 bases. The V gene's germline CDR1 is MNHEY and CDR2 SMNVEV (reference sequence). This CDR3 comprises 15 residues. The V gene end was trimmed by 7 bases and the J gene end by 1 base; junction bases not matched to a gene: 10. Written as DNA, the CDR3 is TGTGCCAGCACCGAGACAGGGAAGTCGTCCTACGAGCAGTACTTC. Amino acids: CASTETGKSSYEQYF.

The chain recombines TRBV30 with TRBJ1-1; the match to TRBD1 covers 8 bases. J was trimmed by 10 bases and V by 1 base; bases with no gene match: 2. This CDR3 comprises 11 residues. Germline-derived CDR1 and CDR2 are GTSNPN and SVGIG (reference sequence). CDR3 amino acids: CAWSAGTGAFF. CDR3 in DNA: TGTGCCTGGAGTGCAGGGACAGGAGCTTTCTTT.

Concerning this clone: This sample includes further DNA sequences coding for the same CDR3. The genes are TRBV11-2 and TRBJ1-1; maybe TRBD1 (5 bases). The germline gives CDR1 SGHAT, CDR2 FQNNGV. The CDR3 spans 13 residues. Trimming took 3 bases from V and 2 from J, leaving 7 bases between them. The CDR3 DNA is TGTGCCAGCAGCTTCACAGGAAACACTGAAGCTTTCTTT. Protein sequence: CASSFTGNTEAFF.

This chain links TRBV6-4 with TRBJ2-7; 11 nucleotides align to TRBD2. The CDR3 extends over 14 amino acids. Germline values: CDR1 MRHNA, CDR2 SNTAGT. Unmatched junction bases numbered 0, after V lost 5 bases and J lost 0 bases. CDR3 in amino acids: CASSLAGGSYEQYF. CDR3 nucleotides: TGTGCCAGCAGTCTAGCGGGAGGCTCCTACGAGCAGTACTTC.

This clone appeared a few times. The chain uses TRBV10-3 and TRBJ1-6; 10 nucleotides line up with TRBD1. The CDR3 length is 15 residues. Germline V CDR1 and CDR2: ENHRY, SYGVKD. V shed 0 bases, J shed 7 bases, and the junction held 0 bases outside the gene matches. The CDR3 protein is CAISESGQGNSPLHF. CDR3 bases: TGTGCCATCAGTGAGTCGGGACAGGGGAATTCACCCCTCCACTTT.

The chain recombines TRBV30 with TRBJ1-6; TRBD1 matches at 8 bases. The CDR3 consists of 15 residues. Germline assignment: CDR1 GTSNPN and CDR2 SVGIG (reference sequence). V lost 1 base, J lost 14 bases, and 13 bases stayed unmatched. The CDR3 reads CAWSDGRGRVVTLHF. The CDR3 region has the DNA TGTGCCTGGAGTGACGGCAGGGGGCGGGTTGTGACCCTCCACTTT.

The chain recombines TRBV13 with TRBJ2-7, with TRBD2 as a possible D gene (6 bases). The CDR3 is made up of 15 amino acids. Looked up from germline, CDR1 is PRHDT and CDR2 is FYEKMQ (reference sequence). Trimming left V 3 bases short and J 3 bases short, with 15 bases between. CDR3 in amino acids: CASSFSRRGGYEQYF. In DNA, the CDR3 is TGTGCCAGCAGCTTTAGTCGGAGGGGTGGCTACGAGCAGTACTTC.

The chain links TRBV5-5 to TRBJ1-5; D may be TRBD1 (6 bases). Germline assignment: CDR1 SGHKS and CDR2 YYEKEE (reference sequence). V was trimmed by 4 bases and J by 5 bases, leaving 13 bases between them. The length of the CDR3 is 14 residues. This CDR3 reads CASSLDRVHQPQHF. The CDR3 region has the DNA TGTGCCAGCAGCCTGGACAGAGTCCATCAGCCCCAGCATTTT.

CDR3 DNA: TGTGCCAGCAGGACAGGGGCTGCCGGGGCCAACGTCCTGACTTTC. This sequence encodes CASRTGAAGANVLTF. The chain links TRBV28 to TRBJ2-6, with TRBD1 matching 8 bases. The trim removed 6 bases at V and 4 bases at J, leaving 5 bases unmatched. The CDR3 consists of 15 residues. The V gene's germline CDR1 is MDHEN and CDR2 SYDVKM.

This clone appeared once. This chain links TRBV7-2 with TRBJ2-1, with 11 bases lining up with TRBD2. This CDR3 has 16 amino acids. J lost 7 bases, V lost 8 bases, and 13 bases had no gene match. Germline values: CDR1 SGHTA, CDR2 FQGNSA. The CDR3 DNA is TGTGCCAGCTTGGAACGTTATAGCGGGAGGGGAAATGAGCAGTTCTTC. Protein product: CASLERYSGRGNEQFF.

The gene calls are TRBV4-1 and TRBJ1-1; 7 bases align to TRBD1. CDR1 MGHRA and CDR2 YSYEKL come from the germline V gene. V was pared by 0 bases and J by 5 bases, with 3 bases of the junction left unmatched. The CDR3 loop spans 14 amino acids. The CDR3 sequence is CASSQDTGVTEAFF. CDR3 DNA sequence: TGCGCCAGCAGCCAAGATACAGGGGTGACTGAAGCTTTCTTT.

The V call is TRBV7-9, the J call TRBJ2-7, with D possibly being TRBD2 (5 bases). Germline-derived CDR1 and CDR2 are SEHNR and FQNEAQ (reference sequence). Between the trimmed V and J ends, which lost 4 bases and 0 bases, there was a span of 16 bases. The CDR3 has 16 residues. In DNA form, the CDR3 reads TGTGCCAGCAGCTATCCCCTGGGCAGCGGCTCCTACGAGCAGTACTTC. Protein sequence: CASSYPLGSGSYEQYF.

This chain joins TRBV7-3 and TRBJ2-2, with 10 bases identical to TRBD2. Germline CDR1 reads SGHTA; CDR2 reads FQGTGA. CDR3 length: 16 amino acids. Unmatched junction bases numbered 4, after V lost 1 base and J lost 5 bases. This chain's CDR3 is CASSLKPSGSTGELFF. The DNA of the CDR3 is TGTGCCAGCAGCTTAAAACCTAGCGGGAGTACCGGGGAGCTGTTTTTT.

CDR3 residues: CATSGSGGGHEQYF. The CDR3 DNA is TGTGCCACCAGTGGATCCGGGGGGGGGCACGAGCAGTACTTC. The rearrangement links TRBV24-1 to TRBJ2-7; 8 positions match TRBD2. Germline V gene lookup returns CDR1 KGHDR and CDR2 SFDVKD. This CDR3 has 14 residues. V lost 5 bases and J lost 5; bases outside the gene matches: 7.

The gene calls are TRBV27 and TRBJ1-5; D not certain. Per germline, CDR1 MNHEY and CDR2 SMNVEV (reference sequence). This CDR3 region has 15 residues. Trimming shortened V by 0 bases and J by 1 base, and 7 bases separated the two germline ends. CDR3 bases: TGTGCCAGCAGTTTATCACGCAGGAGCAATCAGCCCCAGCATTTT. It specifies CASSLSRRSNQPQHF.

The chain employs TRBV19 and TRBJ1-5; a possible D gene is TRBD1 (6 bases). Trimming cost V 6 bases and J 9 bases, with 18 bases left between them. CDR1 LNHDA and CDR2 SQIVND come from the germline V gene (reference sequence). The CDR3 runs to 14 residues. The CDR3 DNA sequence: TGTGCCAGTAGCTCCGGGACACCGTTGTGGCCCCAGCATTTT. Protein sequence: CASSSGTPLWPQHF. The whole variable domain, filled in from reference TRBV19 and TRBJ1-5, reads DGGITQSPKYLFRKEGQNVTLSCEQNLNHDAMYWYRQDPGQGLRLIYYSQIVNDFQKGDIAEGYSVSREKKESFPLTVTSAQKNPTAFYLCASSSGTPLWPQHFGDGTRLSIL.